This T cell receptor (beta chain) was recovered during a study of cytomegalovirus exposure and HLA in healthy donors. In the study overall: Previous work identified 95 million to 140 million unique TCR beta sequences from 200 million or so T cells. General study findings and limits: CMV serostatus was the only recorded immune exposure for donors. Earlier analysis yielded a pattern in which most TCR beta V segments were productive about 90% or about 30% of the time.

Trimming cost V 4 bases and J 5 bases; bases outside gene matches: 4. The CDR3 runs to 15 residues. Germline V lookup: CDR1 MNHEY, CDR2 SVGAGI. This clone came up a few times. The target antigen is unknown. The PCR was carried out with 60 Vbeta primers and 13 Jbeta primers. This table comes from immunoSEQ multiplex PCR, and its TCRdb copy is limited to in-frame clones, with some not included. This sample carries about 190,000 clones, around three quarters of them seen once, and the ten largest clones take 1.5% to 2%. The chain combines TRBV6-5 with TRBJ2-2, with 10 bases lining up with TRBD1. The specimen sequenced was PBMCs. The clonotype originates from a woman younger than 30 in good health and CMV-seronegative. CDR3 bases: TGTGCCAGCAGTTTACCGGGACAGGGGACCGGGGAGCTGTTTTTT. Translated, it gives CASSLPGQGTGELFF.